Listed here are 21 T cell receptor beta chains from one sample, sequenced in a study of blood T cell repertoires in COVID-19. This table comes from immunoSEQ multiplex PCR, and its TCRdb copy is limited to in-frame clones, with some not included. Of 300,000 to 350,000 clones listed, around 87% are singletons. Sample: peripheral blood. Receptor source: a man between 18 and 29 years old with active or convalescent COVID-19.

The rearrangement uses TRBV6-5 and TRBJ2-7, with D perhaps TRBD1 (5 bases). V was shortened by 6 bases and J by 5 bases, with 20 bases between the two germline ends. The CDR3 is 15 residues long. Germline V lookup: CDR1 MNHEY, CDR2 SVGAGI. The CDR3 here is CASSPHLAGWNEQYF. CDR3 in DNA: TGTGCCAGCAGCCCCCACCTGGCAGGGTGGAACGAGCAGTACTTC.

This chain connects TRBV5-4 to TRBJ2-3; D gene ambiguous. V was shortened by 4 bases and J by 2 bases, with 11 bases between the two germline ends. This CDR3 region has 14 residues. Germline V gene sequence: CDR1 SGHNT, CDR2 YYREEE (reference sequence). The CDR3 DNA is TGTGCCAGCAGCCCCACGCCTAACACAGATACGCAGTATTTT. This encodes CASSPTPNTDTQYF. The full variable domain, in which reference TRBV5-4 and TRBJ2-3 provide the parts outside the CDR3, is ETGVTQSPTHLIKTRGQQVTLRCSSQSGHNTVSWYQQALGQGPQFIFQYYREEENGRGNFPPRFSGLQFPNYSSELNVNALELDDSALYLCASSPTPNTDTQYFGPGTRLTVL.

The genes are TRBV18 and TRBJ1-1, with TRBD1 matching 7 bases. There are 15 residues in the CDR3. V trimming: 3 bases; J trimming: 3 bases; junction bases outside the gene matches: 7. Germline-derived CDR1 and CDR2 are KGHSH and LQKENI. This CDR3 reads CASSPRQGMDTEAFF. The CDR3 coding sequence is TGTGCCAGCTCACCCCGACAGGGAATGGACACTGAAGCTTTCTTT.

The V and J genes are TRBV28 and TRBJ2-7, with D hard to call. V gave up 5 bases and J gave up 0 bases, with 14 bases separating them. The CDR3 covers 15 residues. The germline CDR1 and CDR2 sequences are MDHEN and SYDVKM. CDR3 nucleotide sequence: TGTGCCAGCAGTCCTCCACCTATTGACTCCTACGAGCAGTACTTC. Its translation is CASSPPPIDSYEQYF.

On this clone: Other DNA variants within this sample encode the same CDR3. This chain connects TRBV28 to TRBJ2-2, with 8 bases that match TRBD1. Germline lookup yields CDR1 MDHEN and CDR2 SYDVKM. The V gene end was trimmed by 5 bases and the J gene end by 1 base; junction bases not matched to a gene: 3. This CDR3 region has 15 residues. CDR3 coding DNA: TGTGCCAGCAGTCCCGGACAGGGGAACACCGGGGAGCTGTTTTTT. Translated, it gives CASSPGQGNTGELFF.

The chain joins TRBV15 to TRBJ2-3; unclear D gene. Trimming removed 1 base at V and 4 bases at J, with 15 bases between. The germline V gene encodes CDR1 LNHNV and CDR2 YYDKDF (reference sequence). The CDR3 length is 16 residues. In DNA form, the CDR3 reads TGTGCCACCAGCAGAGCCCCAATCTGGTCAGCAGATACGCAGTATTTT. It yields the protein CATSRAPIWSADTQYF. Based on the CDR3 plus reference TRBV15 and TRBJ2-3, the full variable domain is DAMVIQNPRYQVTQFGKPVTLSCSQTLNHNVMYWYQQKSSQAPKLLFHYYDKDFNNEADTPDNFQSRRPNTSFCFLDIRSPGLGDTAMYLCATSRAPIWSADTQYFGPGTRLTVL.

V gene TRBV27 combines with J gene TRBJ2-1, with TRBD2 matching over 14 bases. The germline CDR1 and CDR2 sequences are MNHEY and SMNVEV (reference sequence). Unmatched junction bases numbered 10, after V lost 3 bases and J lost 9 bases. The CDR3 is 17 residues long. DNA of the CDR3: TGTGCCAGCAGTTTCCTCGGGACTAGCGGGAGTGCTGGTGAGCAGTTCTTC. Protein: CASSFLGTSGSAGEQFF.

The CDR3 protein is CASSQDEGTGANVLTF. DNA of the CDR3: TGCGCCAGCAGCCAAGACGAGGGAACTGGGGCCAACGTCCTGACTTTC. This sequence joins TRBV4-1 and TRBJ2-6, with a tentative D call TRBD2 (5 bases). V lost 0 bases and J 2 bases, leaving 8 bases between the germline ends. Germline V gene lookup returns CDR1 MGHRA and CDR2 YSYEKL. CDR3 size: 16 residues.

This chain links TRBV5-5 with TRBJ1-2, with 7 bases aligning to TRBD1. With V trimmed by 2 bases and J by 3 bases, 4 bases remained unmatched. Germline V CDR1 and CDR2: SGHKS, YYEKEE (reference sequence). The CDR3 runs 14 residues. The CDR3 here is CASSLRQGDYGYTF. The CDR3 nucleotides read TGTGCCAGCAGCTTACGACAGGGCGACTATGGCTACACCTTC.

This sequence joins TRBV5-1 and TRBJ2-6; D not certain. The CDR3 length is 18 residues. Germline V gene sequence: CDR1 SGHRS, CDR2 YFSETQ. V shed 7 bases and J shed 0 bases, with 20 bases lying between them. Written as DNA, the CDR3 is TGCGCCAGCGCCTTTGGTAGGAGCGAGAGCTCTGGGGCCAACGTCCTGACTTTC. Its translation is CASAFGRSESSGANVLTF. The full variable domain, with the rest looked up from reference TRBV5-1 and TRBJ2-6, is KAGVTQTPRYLIKTRGQQVTLSCSPISGHRSVSWYQQTPGQGLQFLFEYFSETQRNKGNFPGRFSGRQFSNSRSEMNVSTLELGDSALYLCASAFGRSESSGANVLTFGAGSRLTVL.

In its sample, this clone was seen once. The V and J genes are TRBV7-8 and TRBJ1-2; 12 bases are shared with TRBD1. The V gene's germline CDR1 is SGHVS and CDR2 FQNEAQ. The CDR3 spans 18 residues. The ends lost 1 base at V and 0 bases at J; junction bases unmatched: 6. In DNA, the CDR3 is TGTGCCAGCAGCTTAGTTCGGGACAGGGGGCTTGCTAACTATGGCTACACCTTC. It translates to CASSLVRDRGLANYGYTF.

The rearrangement links TRBV4-3 to TRBJ2-7, with 9 bases lining up with TRBD2. The J segment lost 3 bases and the V segment lost 2 bases, leaving 5 bases of the junction unmatched. The germline V gene encodes CDR1 LGHNA and CDR2 YSLEER. The CDR3 consists of 15 residues. The CDR3, as DNA: TGCGCCAGCAGCCAAAGGCTAGCGGGGATCTACGAGCAGTACTTC. Translation gives CASSQRLAGIYEQYF.

This sequence joins TRBV10-3 and TRBJ1-3; TRBD1 might be the D (6 bases). V lost 7 bases and J 2 bases, leaving 15 bases between the germline ends. Germline CDR1 is ENHRY and CDR2 is SYGVKD. There are 15 residues in the CDR3. CDR3 DNA: TGTGCCATCAAAAGAACAGGGTTTGCTGGAAACACCATATATTTT. This encodes CAIKRTGFAGNTIYF.

The J gene is TRBJ1-1, the V gene TRBV3-1 (or the pseudogene TRBV3-2); perhaps TRBD1 as D (5 bases). Germline assignment: CDR1 LGHDT and CDR2 YNNKEL (reference sequence). The CDR3 is 14 residues long. V lost 4 bases to trimming and J lost 5 bases, with 14 bases between them. CDR3 residues: CASSRTSPWTEAFF. In DNA, the CDR3 is TGTGCCAGCAGCCGGACATCCCCATGGACTGAAGCTTTCTTT.

The gene calls are TRBV5-1 and TRBJ2-7; 8 bases fit TRBD1. The ends lost 0 bases at V and 4 bases at J; junction bases unmatched: 6. Germline V lookup: CDR1 SGHRS, CDR2 YFSETQ. The CDR3 is 15 residues long. CDR3 DNA: TGCGCCAGCAGCTTGGGGACAGGGTTCCGATACGAGCAGTACTTC. Translating it yields CASSLGTGFRYEQYF.

The rearrangement links TRBV7-2 to TRBJ1-2, with 7 nucleotides matching TRBD1. J was trimmed by 5 bases and V by 5 bases; bases with no gene match: 8. The CDR3 consists of 14 residues. Germline V lookup: CDR1 SGHTA, CDR2 FQGNSA. The CDR3 DNA follows: TGTGCCAGCAGCCCCTGGGACAGAACGTATGGCTACACCTTC. The encoded protein is CASSPWDRTYGYTF. Complete variable domain (other parts from reference TRBV7-2 and TRBJ1-2): GAGVSQSPSNKVTEKGKDVELRCDPISGHTALYWYRQSLGQGLEFLIYFQGNSAPDKSGLPSDRFSAERTGGSVSTLTIQRTQQEDSAVYLCASSPWDRTYGYTFGSGTRLTVV.

CDR3 bases: TGTGCCAGCAGCTACAGGGTGGGGACGACTAATGAAAAACTGTTTTTT. It is translated as CASSYRVGTTNEKLFF. The rearrangement joins TRBV7-9 to TRBJ1-4, with a possible D match to TRBD1 (6 bases). The CDR3 is made up of 16 amino acids. Germline V lookup: CDR1 SEHNR, CDR2 FQNEAQ (reference sequence). V lost 4 bases, J lost 2 bases, and 14 bases lay in between.

The genes are TRBV9 and TRBJ2-1; TRBD1 is a possible D gene (7 bases). This CDR3 comprises 16 residues. Trimming removed 4 bases from V and 4 bases from J, with 18 bases in between. Germline loops: CDR1 SGDLS, CDR2 YYNGEE. CDR3 DNA: TGTGCCAGCAGCCCCCAGGGGGGTTCGGGATACAATGAGCAGTTCTTC. This sequence encodes CASSPQGGSGYNEQFF.

The CDR3 reads CASSLAVNTYEQYF. The CDR3 nucleotides read TGTGCCAGCAGCTTAGCTGTCAACACCTACGAGCAGTACTTC. V gene TRBV11-2 combines with J gene TRBJ2-7, with D hard to call. Germline loops: CDR1 SGHAT, CDR2 FQNNGV. V was shortened by 1 base and J by 2 bases, with 9 bases between the two germline ends. The CDR3 extends over 14 amino acids.

The V gene is TRBV25-1, the J gene TRBJ2-3, with D possibly being TRBD2 (5 bases). Germline-derived CDR1 and CDR2 are MGHDK and SYGVNS. The CDR3 is made up of 16 amino acids. With 4 bases removed from V and 7 bases from J, the gap between germline ends came to 21 bases. The CDR3 DNA follows: TGTGCCAGCAGTGGTCCCCCCAGTGCCGGGGAGTATACGCAGTATTTT. The encoded protein is CASSGPPSAGEYTQYF.

The chain employs TRBV14 and TRBJ1-2; the D gene is possibly TRBD1 (5 bases). The CDR3 has 13 residues. Trimming left V 5 bases short and J 1 base short, with 8 bases between. The germline CDR1 and CDR2 sequences are SGHDN and FVKESK. As DNA, the CDR3 is TGTGCCAGCAGCGTGACAGATAACTATGGCTACACCTTC. This codes for CASSVTDNYGYTF.